This entry lists 2 T cell receptor beta chains sequenced from one sample in a study of memory CD4+ T cells and cytomegalovirus serostatus. Single viable CD3+CD4+CD8-CD45RO+ cells were sorted as the memory CD4+ T cells. The assay was immunoSEQ multiplex PCR, and TCRdb's table has in-frame clones only and misses some. The repertoire consists of 35,000 to 45,000 clones, with about 76% occurring once and the leading ten covering approximately 0.73%. Sequencing input: memory CD4+ T cells from blood. These receptors were taken from an adult in good health and CMV-seronegative.

The rearrangement links TRBV18 to TRBJ1-4; no reliable D call. This CDR3 is 15 amino acids long. The V end was cut by 3 bases, the J end by 6 bases, with 14 bases between. Looked up from germline, CDR1 is KGHSH and CDR2 is LQKENI. The CDR3, as DNA: TGTGCCAGCTCACCCACTCGGGGATCACATGAAAAACTGTTTTTT. The encoded protein is CASSPTRGSHEKLFF.

This clone was counted only a few times. This chain joins TRBV11-1 and TRBJ2-2; D gene ambiguous. The CDR3 spans 14 residues. Trimming took 0 bases from V and 3 from J, leaving 5 bases between them. Per the germline V gene, CDR1 is SGHAT and CDR2 is FQDESV (reference sequence). CDR3 sequence reads: CASSLALYTGELFF. Written as DNA, the CDR3 is TGTGCCAGCAGCTTAGCGCTATACACCGGGGAGCTGTTTTTT.